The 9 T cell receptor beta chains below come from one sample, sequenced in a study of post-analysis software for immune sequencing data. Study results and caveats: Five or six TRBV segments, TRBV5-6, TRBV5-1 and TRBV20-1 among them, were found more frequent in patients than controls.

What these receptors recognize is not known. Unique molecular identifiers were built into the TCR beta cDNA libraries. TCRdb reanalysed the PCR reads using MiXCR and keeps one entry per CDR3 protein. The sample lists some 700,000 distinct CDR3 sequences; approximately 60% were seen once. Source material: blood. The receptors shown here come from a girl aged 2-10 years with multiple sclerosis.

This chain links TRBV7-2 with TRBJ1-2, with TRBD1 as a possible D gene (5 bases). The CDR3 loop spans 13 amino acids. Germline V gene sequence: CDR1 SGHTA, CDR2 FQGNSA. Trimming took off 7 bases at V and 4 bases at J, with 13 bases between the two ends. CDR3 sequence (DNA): TGTGCCAGCACGACCGGGACCTTCTATGGCTACACCTTC. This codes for CASTTGTFYGYTF.

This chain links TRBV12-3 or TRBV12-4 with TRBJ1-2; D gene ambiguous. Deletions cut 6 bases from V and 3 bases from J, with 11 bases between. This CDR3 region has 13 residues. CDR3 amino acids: CASSSTPHYGYTF. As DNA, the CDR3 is TGTGCCAGCAGCTCCACACCCCACTATGGCTACACCTTC.

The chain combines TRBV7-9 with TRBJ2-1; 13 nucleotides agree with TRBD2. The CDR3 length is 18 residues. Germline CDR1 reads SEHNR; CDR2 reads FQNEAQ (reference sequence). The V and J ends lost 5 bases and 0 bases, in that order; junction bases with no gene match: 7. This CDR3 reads CASSLGLAGELSYNEQFF. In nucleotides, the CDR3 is TGTGCCAGCAGCCTCGGACTAGCGGGAGAGCTCTCCTACAATGAGCAGTTCTTC.

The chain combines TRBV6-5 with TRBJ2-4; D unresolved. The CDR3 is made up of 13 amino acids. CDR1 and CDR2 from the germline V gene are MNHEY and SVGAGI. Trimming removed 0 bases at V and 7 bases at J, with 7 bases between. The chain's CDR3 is CASSYSTQNIQYF. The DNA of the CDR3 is TGTGCCAGCAGTTACTCCACCCAGAACATTCAGTACTTC.

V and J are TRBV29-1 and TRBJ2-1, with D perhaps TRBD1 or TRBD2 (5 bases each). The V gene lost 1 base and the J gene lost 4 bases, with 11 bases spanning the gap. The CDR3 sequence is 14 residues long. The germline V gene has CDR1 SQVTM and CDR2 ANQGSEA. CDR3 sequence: CSVEVWDRYNEQFF. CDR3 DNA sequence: TGCAGCGTTGAAGTGTGGGACCGGTACAATGAGCAGTTCTTC.

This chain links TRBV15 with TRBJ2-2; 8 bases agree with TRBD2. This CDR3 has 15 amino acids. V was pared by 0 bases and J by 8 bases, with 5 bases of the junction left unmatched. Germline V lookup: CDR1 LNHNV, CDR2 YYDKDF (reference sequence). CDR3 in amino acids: CATSRDRASGGELFF. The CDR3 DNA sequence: TGTGCCACCAGCAGAGATCGGGCTAGCGGGGGGGAGCTGTTTTTT.

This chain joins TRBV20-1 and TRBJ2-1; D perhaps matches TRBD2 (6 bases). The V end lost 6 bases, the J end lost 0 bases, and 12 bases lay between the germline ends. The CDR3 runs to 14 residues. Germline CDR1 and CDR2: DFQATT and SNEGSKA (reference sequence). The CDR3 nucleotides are TGCAGTGCGACTGGCGGGGTCTCCTACAATGAGCAGTTCTTC. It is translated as CSATGGVSYNEQFF.

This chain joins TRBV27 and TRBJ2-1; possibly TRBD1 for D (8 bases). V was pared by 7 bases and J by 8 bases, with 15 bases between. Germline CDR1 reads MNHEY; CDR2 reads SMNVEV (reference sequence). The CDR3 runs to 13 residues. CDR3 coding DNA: TGTGCCAGCACCCGGACAGGGAGGGATGAGCAGTTCTTC. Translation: CASTRTGRDEQFF.

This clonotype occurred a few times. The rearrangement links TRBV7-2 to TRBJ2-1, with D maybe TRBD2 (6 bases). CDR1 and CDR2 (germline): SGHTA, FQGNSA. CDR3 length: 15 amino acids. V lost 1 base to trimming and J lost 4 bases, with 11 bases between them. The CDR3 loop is CASSLVGLPYNEQFF. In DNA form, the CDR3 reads TGTGCCAGCAGCTTAGTGGGACTCCCGTACAATGAGCAGTTCTTC.